The 4 T cell receptor beta chains given below trace back to one sample, sequenced in a study of blood T cell repertoires in COVID-19. Here immunoSEQ multiplex PCR was the method, and the copy in TCRdb shows in-frame clones only, minus some. The sample yields about 230,000 clones, roughly 85% seen once. Sequencing was performed on peripheral blood. Receptors originate from a woman in her 70s with active or convalescent COVID-19.

V and J are TRBV12-3 or TRBV12-4 and TRBJ1-2; D unresolved. CDR3 length: 13 residues. Trimming shortened V by 5 bases and J by 4 bases, and 11 bases separated the two germline ends. This chain's CDR3 is CASSPEGTYGYTF. Here the CDR3 DNA reads TGTGCCAGCAGTCCTGAGGGCACCTATGGCTACACCTTC.

The rearrangement uses TRBV4-2 and TRBJ2-7; 9 bases fit TRBD1. The trim removed 2 bases at V and 4 bases at J, leaving 6 bases unmatched. Germline V gives CDR1 LGHNA, CDR2 YNFKEQ. This CDR3 is 15 amino acids long. The CDR3 region has the DNA TGTGCCAGCAGCCAATACGGGGGACAGGGTTACGAGCAGTACTTC. Translation: CASSQYGGQGYEQYF.

V and J are TRBV5-1 and TRBJ2-5, with a possible D match to TRBD2 (6 bases). The germline V gene has CDR1 SGHRS and CDR2 YFSETQ. V was shortened by 4 bases and J by 0 bases, with 7 bases between the two germline ends. The CDR3 is made up of 13 amino acids. The DNA for the CDR3 is TGCGCCAGCAGCGGGGACTACCAAGAGACCCAGTACTTC. Its translation: CASSGDYQETQYF.

The rearrangement links TRBV6-5 to TRBJ1-2; no clear D gene. The germline V gene encodes CDR1 MNHEY and CDR2 SVGAGI. The CDR3 runs to 15 residues. Trimming stripped 5 bases from V and 5 bases from J, with 18 bases between. The CDR3 region is CASSPFLGTLYGYTF. Written as DNA, the CDR3 is TGTGCCAGCAGTCCCTTCCTTGGCACGCTTTATGGCTACACCTTC.